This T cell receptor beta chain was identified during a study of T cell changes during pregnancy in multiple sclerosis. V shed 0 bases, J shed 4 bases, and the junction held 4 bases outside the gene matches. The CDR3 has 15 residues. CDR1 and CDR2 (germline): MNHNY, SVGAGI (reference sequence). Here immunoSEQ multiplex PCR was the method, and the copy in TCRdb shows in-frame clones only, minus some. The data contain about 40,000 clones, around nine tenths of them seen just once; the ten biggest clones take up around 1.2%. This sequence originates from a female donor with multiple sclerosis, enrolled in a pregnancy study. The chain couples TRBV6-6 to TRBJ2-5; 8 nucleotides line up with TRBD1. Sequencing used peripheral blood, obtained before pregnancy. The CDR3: CASSYSGRGLETQYF. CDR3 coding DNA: TGTGCCAGCAGTTACTCAGGCAGGGGGCTAGAGACCCAGTACTTC.